The 30 T cell receptor beta chains given below trace back to one sample, sequenced in a study of T cell responses to AZD1222 COVID-19 vaccine. Profiled with immunoSEQ multiplex PCR; TCRdb holds only in-frame clones, not every one. The table lists 100,000 to 140,000 clones, around 90% of them singletons. Sequencing was performed on peripheral blood, taken 28 days after the second AZD1222 dose. The receptors derive from an adult who received the AZD1222 COVID-19 vaccine.

The genes are TRBV9 and TRBJ1-2; tentatively, D is TRBD1 (6 bases). Germline V CDR1 and CDR2: SGDLS, YYNGEE. The CDR3 has 13 residues. Trimming took 7 bases from V and 6 from J, leaving 16 bases between them. The CDR3, as DNA: TGTGCCAGCGGGGAGGGGGGCCGGAATGGCTACACCTTC. Translated: CASGEGGRNGYTF. Full variable domain (rest looked up from reference TRBV9 and TRBJ1-2): DSGVTQTPKHLITATGQRVTLRCSPRSGDLSVYWYQQSLDQGLQFLIQYYNGEERAKGNILERFSAQQFPDLHSELNLSSLELGDSALYFCASGEGGRNGYTFGSGTRLTVV.

The chain recombines TRBV11-2 with TRBJ2-7, with 8 bases aligning to TRBD1. With 7 bases clipped from V and 2 bases from J, the junction kept 7 bases outside the gene matches. The CDR3 sequence is 14 residues long. In germline, CDR1 is SGHAT, CDR2 FQNNGV. The CDR3 region is CASTLGQGPYEQYF. The CDR3 DNA reads as TGTGCCAGCACCCTCGGACAGGGACCCTACGAGCAGTACTTC.

The J gene is TRBJ2-2, the V gene TRBV6-1; no firm D call. Germline values: CDR1 MNHNS, CDR2 SASEGT. The V gene lost 2 bases and the J gene lost 1 base, with 5 bases spanning the gap. CDR3 length: 14 residues. The CDR3 DNA is TGTGCCAGCAGTGAAAAGGGGAACACCGGGGAGCTGTTTTTT. Translating it yields CASSEKGNTGELFF.

This clone was counted once. The CDR3 region has the DNA TGTGCCAGCAGTTACTTAGGGGGCGAGACCCAGTACTTC. Translation gives CASSYLGGETQYF. The chain combines TRBV6-5 with TRBJ2-5; 7 bases match TRBD1. Per the germline V gene, CDR1 is MNHEY and CDR2 is SVGAGI. Trimming at V came to 1 base and at J to 5 bases, leaving 1 base not matched to a gene. The CDR3 sequence is 13 residues long.

The V gene is TRBV7-6, the J gene TRBJ1-3; D is unresolved. Looked up from germline, CDR1 is SGHVS and CDR2 is FNYEAQ. The ends were cut back, 5 bases at V and 4 bases at J, with 3 bases in the middle. The CDR3 loop spans 11 amino acids. The CDR3 is CASSRGNTIYF. The CDR3 DNA sequence: TGTGCCAGCAGCCGAGGAAACACCATATATTTT.

V is TRBV30 and J is TRBJ1-3; no clear D gene. V lost 5 bases and J lost 0, with 11 bases in between. The CDR3 loop spans 14 amino acids. Germline V gene lookup returns CDR1 GTSNPN and CDR2 SVGIG (reference sequence). CDR3 in DNA: TGTGCCTGGTACGTTTGGAACTCTGGAAACACCATATATTTT. This encodes CAWYVWNSGNTIYF. Full variable domain (rest looked up from reference TRBV30 and TRBJ1-3): SQTIHQWPATLVQPVGSPLSLECTVEGTSNPNLYWYRQAAGRGLQLLFYSVGIGQISSEVPQNLSASRPQDRQFILSSKKLLLSDSGFYLCAWYVWNSGNTIYFGEGSWLTVV.

V is TRBV27 and J is TRBJ2-5, with TRBD2 matching 7 bases. CDR3 length: 15 residues. The V segment lost 5 bases and the J segment 5 bases; nucleotides outside the gene matches: 11. The V gene's germline CDR1 is MNHEY and CDR2 SMNVEV (reference sequence). CDR3 sequence reads: CASSPLGGGRETQYF. The CDR3 nucleotides read TGTGCCAGCAGTCCTCTTGGCGGGGGACGGGAGACCCAGTACTTC.

J is TRBJ1-2 and V is TRBV4-1; 8 bases agree with TRBD1. The CDR3 is 13 amino acids. In germline, CDR1 is MGHRA, CDR2 YSYEKL. V was clipped by 2 bases and J by 7 bases; unmatched bases: 3. The CDR3 loop reads CASSQLQGGGYTF. The CDR3 DNA is TGCGCCAGCAGCCAACTACAGGGGGGTGGCTACACCTTC.

The sample holds one count of this clone. This chain uses TRBV11-3 with TRBJ2-2; D is unclear. Germline values: CDR1 SGHNT, CDR2 YENEEA. The CDR3 spans 12 residues. Trimming pared 5 bases from V and 5 bases from J, leaving 6 bases between. The CDR3 sequence: CASSPSTGELFF. The CDR3 DNA sequence: TGTGCCAGCAGCCCATCTACCGGGGAGCTGTTTTTT.

The chain couples TRBV6-6 to TRBJ1-1; D gene uncertain. This CDR3 is 11 amino acids long. Per the germline V gene, CDR1 is MNHNY and CDR2 is SVGAGI (reference sequence). V gave up 7 bases and J gave up 8 bases, with 11 bases separating them. The CDR3 here is CASTGGREAFF. CDR3 in DNA: TGTGCCAGCACCGGAGGCAGGGAAGCTTTCTTT.

This clone was counted a single time. The CDR3 reads CASSSWTSGVDNEQFF. In nucleotides, the CDR3 is TGCGCCAGCAGCTCGTGGACTAGCGGGGTTGACAATGAGCAGTTCTTC. This chain connects TRBV5-1 to TRBJ2-1; 12 bases align to TRBD2. The V and J ends lost 3 bases and 5 bases, in that order; junction bases with no gene match: 6. Germline V gene lookup returns CDR1 SGHRS and CDR2 YFSETQ. CDR3 length: 16 amino acids.

Remarks on this clone: At one end the junction does not follow the germline gene, possibly because of a read error. The chain links TRBV5-1 to TRBJ2-2, with D hard to call. The germline CDR1 and CDR2 sequences are SGHRS and YFSETQ. CDR3 length equals 12 residues. The CDR3 nucleotides read TGCGCCAGCAGCTTGGAAGGGCCCGAAGCGCTTTTT. Translated: CASSLEGPEALF.

The chain employs TRBV2 and TRBJ2-5, with D possibly TRBD2 on 7 matching bases. The CDR3 runs to 14 residues. Germline loops: CDR1 SNHLY, CDR2 FYNNEI. V dropped 7 bases and J dropped 5 bases, with 17 bases sitting between them. In DNA form, the CDR3 reads TGTGCCAGCAAACAGGGAGGGGCGGTGGAGACCCAGTACTTC. It yields the protein CASKQGGAVETQYF.

The chain carries TRBV28 and TRBJ1-6; D remains unclear. Trimming took off 2 bases at V and 2 bases at J, with 10 bases between the two ends. Germline V lookup: CDR1 MDHEN, CDR2 SYDVKM. This CDR3 is 16 amino acids long. The chain's CDR3 is CASSLGSVAYNSPLHF. The CDR3, as DNA: TGTGCCAGCAGTTTAGGGTCAGTTGCCTATAATTCACCCCTCCACTTT.

The rearrangement joins TRBV13 to TRBJ2-3; 8 bases are a match to TRBD2. Per germline, CDR1 PRHDT and CDR2 FYEKMQ (reference sequence). V trimming: 5 bases; J trimming: 5 bases; junction bases outside the gene matches: 12. This CDR3 comprises 16 residues. The chain's CDR3 is CASSTSGSRRVDTQYF. The DNA for the CDR3 is TGTGCCAGCAGCACGAGCGGGAGTAGGAGGGTAGATACGCAGTATTTT.

This clone was seen a few times. This rearrangement joins TRBV18 to TRBJ1-6; no clear D gene. CDR3 length: 17 amino acids. The germline V gene has CDR1 KGHSH and CDR2 LQKENI. V was trimmed by 2 bases and J by 8 bases, leaving 19 bases between them. The CDR3: CASSPENVYLSDSPLHF. The DNA for the CDR3 is TGTGCCAGCTCACCAGAGAACGTTTACCTAAGTGATTCACCCCTCCACTTT.

The chain has TRBV6-2 or TRBV6-3 and TRBJ2-7; D is possibly TRBD2 (5 bases). V lost 4 bases and J 3 bases, leaving 13 bases between the germline ends. The germline CDR1 and CDR2 sequences are MNHEY and SVGEGT. This CDR3 comprises 14 residues. The CDR3, as DNA: TGTGCCAGCAGTTCAACTAGGATCTTCTACGAGCAGTACTTC. Translation: CASSSTRIFYEQYF.

The chain couples TRBV18 to TRBJ1-4, with D perhaps matching TRBD1 (5 bases). In germline, CDR1 is KGHSH, CDR2 LQKENI. The CDR3 runs to 18 residues. Trimming shortened V by 1 base and J by 5 bases, and 20 bases separated the two germline ends. The CDR3 DNA reads TGTGCCAGCTCACCACGGACCCCTTCGCAGGGTTTAAATGAAAAACTGTTTTTT. It translates to CASSPRTPSQGLNEKLFF.

The V and J genes are TRBV28 and TRBJ2-5, with D perhaps TRBD2 (5 bases). CDR3 size: 13 residues. Deletions cut 0 bases from V and 5 bases from J, with 7 bases between. CDR1 is MDHEN, CDR2 SYDVKM, per germline. Written as DNA, the CDR3 is TGTGCCAGCAGTTTATGGACGGGGGAGACCCAGTACTTC. Translated, it gives CASSLWTGETQYF.

V usage is TRBV5-1 and J usage is TRBJ2-1, with D uncertain. The CDR3 contains 15 residues. V gave up 0 bases and J gave up 2 bases, with 9 bases separating them. Germline values: CDR1 SGHRS, CDR2 YFSETQ. Here the CDR3 reads CASSLAGSAYNEQFF. The CDR3, as DNA: TGCGCCAGCAGCTTGGCCGGCTCCGCCTACAATGAGCAGTTCTTC.

This chain uses TRBV15 with TRBJ2-3, with a possible D match to TRBD2 (7 bases). This CDR3 is built from 18 residues. CDR1 is LNHNV, CDR2 YYDKDF, per germline (reference sequence). The V gene lost 0 bases and the J gene lost 5 bases, with 21 bases spanning the gap. The CDR3 loop reads CATSRDPTRRGAGDTQYF. CDR3 DNA: TGTGCCACCAGCAGAGATCCCACGAGACGGGGGGCCGGAGATACGCAGTATTTT.

This sequence joins TRBV12-5 and TRBJ2-1, with a possible D match to TRBD2 (6 bases). The V gene lost 1 base and the J gene lost 9 bases, with 13 bases spanning the gap. Germline V lookup: CDR1 LGHNT, CDR2 FRNRAP. CDR3 length: 14 amino acids. The CDR3: CASGLAGVRSEQFF. CDR3 nucleotides: TGTGCTAGTGGTTTGGCGGGGGTCCGTAGTGAGCAGTTCTTC.

The chain couples TRBV27 to TRBJ1-5; D unresolved. This CDR3 region has 13 residues. In germline, CDR1 is MNHEY, CDR2 SMNVEV (reference sequence). V lost 2 bases to trimming and J lost 5 bases, with 7 bases between them. DNA of the CDR3: TGTGCCAGCAGTTTAGGGTCACATCAGCCCCAGCATTTT. Translation: CASSLGSHQPQHF.

This rearrangement joins TRBV29-1 to TRBJ1-2; weak D call: TRBD1 (6 bases). This CDR3 is 13 amino acids long. V was pared by 3 bases and J by 1 base, with 9 bases between. The V gene's germline CDR1 is SQVTM and CDR2 ANQGSEA. The CDR3 nucleotides are TGCAGCGTTGAGGAGGGGGTTAACTATGGCTACACCTTC. Protein sequence: CSVEEGVNYGYTF.

The chain joins TRBV4-3 to TRBJ1-4; D remains ambiguous. The germline CDR1 and CDR2 sequences are LGHNA and YSLEER. V was trimmed by 1 base and J by 0 bases, leaving 6 bases between them. This CDR3 contains 15 residues. The CDR3 DNA reads as TGCGCCAGCAGCCAAGTGTGGGCAACTAATGAAAAACTGTTTTTT. Encoded protein: CASSQVWATNEKLFF.

J is TRBJ2-7 and V is TRBV5-1, with 9 bases matching TRBD2. In germline, CDR1 is SGHRS, CDR2 YFSETQ. The CDR3 sequence is 14 residues long. V lost 3 bases, J lost 5 bases, and 6 bases stayed unmatched. CDR3 sequence reads: CASSSAGTSNEQYF. Written as DNA, the CDR3 is TGCGCCAGCAGCTCTGCCGGGACTAGCAACGAGCAGTACTTC.

The chain is built from TRBV10-3 and TRBJ2-5; D possibly corresponds to TRBD1 (6 bases). V lost 4 bases and J lost 2, with 8 bases in between. CDR1 and CDR2 from the germline V gene are ENHRY and SYGVKD. The length of the CDR3 is 13 residues. For the CDR3, the DNA is TGTGCCATCAGTGGACAGGAGCAAGAGACCCAGTACTTC. Protein sequence: CAISGQEQETQYF.

This chain connects TRBV7-2 to TRBJ2-1, with D possibly TRBD2 on 6 matching bases. The CDR3 consists of 15 residues. V lost 5 bases to trimming and J lost 2 bases, with 13 bases between them. Germline loops: CDR1 SGHTA, CDR2 FQGNSA. The chain's CDR3 is CASSTISGPYNEQFF. CDR3 coding DNA: TGTGCCAGCAGCACTATTAGCGGACCCTACAATGAGCAGTTCTTC.

The V gene is TRBV6-1, the J gene TRBJ1-2; maybe TRBD1 (6 bases). Trimming took off 1 base at V and 4 bases at J, with 13 bases between the two ends. The germline gives CDR1 MNHNS, CDR2 SASEGT. The CDR3 runs 15 residues. The CDR3 DNA follows: TGTGCCAGCAGTGAAGGGTCAGGGGCTAGCTATGGCTACACCTTC. Its translation: CASSEGSGASYGYTF.

For the CDR3, the DNA is TGTGCCAGCAGGGTACCACAGGGGGCCCCCGAAGCTTTCTTT. This encodes CASRVPQGAPEAFF. This chain connects TRBV7-2 to TRBJ1-1; 9 bases are a match to TRBD1. CDR1 is SGHTA, CDR2 FQGNSA, per germline. V lost 6 bases and J lost 8; bases outside the gene matches: 10. The CDR3 is made up of 14 amino acids.